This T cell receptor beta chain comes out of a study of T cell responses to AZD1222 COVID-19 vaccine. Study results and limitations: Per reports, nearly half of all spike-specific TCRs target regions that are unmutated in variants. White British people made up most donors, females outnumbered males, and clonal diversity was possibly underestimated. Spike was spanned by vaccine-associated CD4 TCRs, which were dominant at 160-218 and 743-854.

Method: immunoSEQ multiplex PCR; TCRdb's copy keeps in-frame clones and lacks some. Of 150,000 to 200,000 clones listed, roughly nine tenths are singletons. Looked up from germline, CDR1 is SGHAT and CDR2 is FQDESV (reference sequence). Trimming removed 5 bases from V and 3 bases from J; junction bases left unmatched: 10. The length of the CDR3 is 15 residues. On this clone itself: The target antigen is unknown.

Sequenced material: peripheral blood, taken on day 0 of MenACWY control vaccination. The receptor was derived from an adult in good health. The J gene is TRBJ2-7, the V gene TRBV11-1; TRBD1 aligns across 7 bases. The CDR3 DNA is TGTGCCAGCAGCGCACCGGGACAGACCATCTACGAGCAGTACTTC. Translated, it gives CASSAPGQTIYEQYF.